The next 20 T cell receptor beta chains were all read from a single sample in a study of blood T cell repertoires in COVID-19. Profiling relied on immunoSEQ multiplex PCR, and the TCRdb table lists in-frame clones only, not all of them. This table has 100,000 to 150,000 clones, 84% appearing once. The sequencing sample was made of peripheral blood. Every receptor here comes from a man in his fifties or sixties with acute or convalescent COVID-19.

The rearrangement joins TRBV28 to TRBJ1-3; perhaps TRBD1 as D (5 bases). The CDR3 totals 14 residues. Germline V gene data show CDR1 as MDHEN and CDR2 as SYDVKM. The V and J ends lost 4 bases and 2 bases respectively, with 9 bases between them. CDR3 region: CASSSGDAGNTIYF. The CDR3 DNA follows: TGTGCCAGCAGTTCGGGGGACGCTGGAAACACCATATATTTT.

The rearrangement links TRBV6-2 or TRBV6-3 to TRBJ1-3, with D unclear. The ends were cut back, 5 bases at V and 0 bases at J, with 8 bases in the middle. CDR3 length: 14 amino acids. The germline V gene encodes CDR1 MNHEY and CDR2 SVGEGT. This CDR3 reads CASSRAGSGNTIYF. The DNA of the CDR3 is TGTGCCAGCAGTAGAGCCGGCTCTGGAAACACCATATATTTT.

The chain employs TRBV6-5 and TRBJ2-1; 14 nucleotides line up with TRBD2. Germline V gene data show CDR1 as MNHEY and CDR2 as SVGAGI. CDR3 length: 14 amino acids. V trimming: 6 bases; J trimming: 9 bases; junction bases outside the gene matches: 4. CDR3 nucleotide sequence: TGTGCCAGCAGCGGGACTAGCGGGAGACGTGAGCAGTTCTTC. Residues: CASSGTSGRREQFF.

This clone is a singleton in its sample. The chain couples TRBV9 to TRBJ2-3; a weak D match, TRBD2 (7 bases). The V and J ends lost 3 bases and 4 bases respectively, with 24 bases between them. This CDR3 spans 18 amino acids. Germline V CDR1 and CDR2: SGDLS, YYNGEE. CDR3 amino acids: CASSAPRGGGPSSDTQYF. The CDR3 nucleotides read TGTGCCAGCAGCGCCCCCCGTGGGGGGGGGCCTTCCTCAGATACGCAGTATTTT.

The CDR3 sequence is CASRYTGSRQFF. CDR3 bases: TGTGCCAGCAGGTATACAGGTTCTAGGCAGTTCTTC. The chain has TRBV5-6 and TRBJ2-1; D may be TRBD1 (5 bases). The V gene's germline CDR1 is SGHDT and CDR2 YYEEEE. There are 12 residues in the CDR3. V gave up 5 bases and J gave up 12 bases, with 15 bases separating them.

J is TRBJ2-1 and V is TRBV11-2, with TRBD1 matching 9 bases. Germline-derived CDR1 and CDR2 are SGHAT and FQNNGV. The CDR3 is made up of 15 amino acids. J was trimmed by 6 bases and V by 6 bases; bases with no gene match: 9. CDR3 in amino acids: CASRRTGGIGNEQFF. In DNA form, the CDR3 reads TGTGCCAGCAGACGAACAGGGGGCATAGGCAATGAGCAGTTCTTC.

This clone was detected only once. V and J are TRBV3-1 (or the pseudogene TRBV3-2) and TRBJ2-5; 9 nucleotides align to TRBD1. V lost 5 bases, J lost 5 bases, and 9 bases stayed unmatched. Germline lookup yields CDR1 LGHDT and CDR2 YNNKEL (reference sequence). The CDR3 has 15 residues. The CDR3 DNA sequence: TGTGCCAGCAGCTTGGGACAGGGAATGTACGAGACCCAGTACTTC. As protein: CASSLGQGMYETQYF.

The chain recombines TRBV5-6 with TRBJ2-3; TRBD2 aligns across 16 bases. Germline V gene lookup returns CDR1 SGHDT and CDR2 YYEEEE. The CDR3 sequence is 19 residues long. V lost 0 bases, J lost 7 bases, and 11 bases stayed unmatched. The CDR3 is CASSLEGLAGGLNGNTQYF. DNA of the CDR3: TGTGCCAGCAGCTTGGAGGGACTAGCGGGAGGGTTGAATGGGAATACGCAGTATTTT.

This CDR3 reads CASSQAKGGVREKLFF. The CDR3, as DNA: TGTGCCAGCAGCCAAGCCAAGGGAGGGGTGAGGGAAAAACTGTTTTTT. The J gene is TRBJ1-4, the V gene TRBV3-1 (or the pseudogene TRBV3-2), with D maybe TRBD1 (5 bases). V dropped 1 base and J dropped 8 bases, with 17 bases sitting between them. Germline lookup yields CDR1 LGHDT and CDR2 YNNKEL (reference sequence). The CDR3 is 16 residues long.

The gene calls are TRBV6-5 and TRBJ2-5, with D perhaps matching TRBD1 (5 bases). Germline lookup yields CDR1 MNHEY and CDR2 SVGAGI. The CDR3 is 15 amino acids. Deletions cut 8 bases from V and 2 bases from J, with 18 bases between. DNA of the CDR3: TGTGCCAGCGCCCCCGACAGTCAGTCTCAAGAGACCCAGTACTTC. Translation: CASAPDSQSQETQYF.

The chain carries TRBV5-8 and TRBJ2-3, with 8 bases aligning to TRBD2. V shed 4 bases and J 4 bases; nucleotides not matched to a gene: 5. CDR3 length equals 14 residues. CDR1 is SGHTS, CDR2 YDEGEE, per germline. This chain's CDR3 is CASSAGLAPDTQYF. The CDR3 nucleotides read TGTGCCAGCAGCGCCGGACTAGCCCCAGATACGCAGTATTTT.

V usage is TRBV7-9 and J usage is TRBJ2-4; 12 nucleotides agree with TRBD1. Germline lookup yields CDR1 SEHNR and CDR2 FQNEAQ (reference sequence). Germline trimming cut 1 base from V and 4 bases from J; bases unmatched to any gene: 5. This CDR3 is 17 amino acids long. The CDR3 protein is CASSLDPGQGAKNIQYF. In DNA, the CDR3 is TGTGCCAGCAGCTTAGACCCGGGACAGGGGGCGAAAAACATTCAGTACTTC.

The rearrangement links TRBV27 to TRBJ2-2; possibly TRBD1 for D (5 bases). Looked up from germline, CDR1 is MNHEY and CDR2 is SMNVEV (reference sequence). Trimming removed 4 bases at V and 2 bases at J, with 11 bases between. The length of the CDR3 is 15 residues. CDR3 loop: CASSSHQGNTGELFF. The CDR3 DNA reads as TGTGCCAGCAGTTCCCACCAGGGTAACACCGGGGAGCTGTTTTTT.

The chain is built from TRBV12-3 or TRBV12-4 and TRBJ1-5, with TRBD1 matching 8 bases. With 10 bases clipped from V and 5 bases from J, the junction kept 4 bases outside the gene matches. This CDR3 has 12 residues. Written as DNA, the CDR3 is TGTGCCACCGTGACAGGGGATCAGCCCCAGCATTTT. Amino acids: CATVTGDQPQHF.

V usage is TRBV2 and J usage is TRBJ2-7; 7 bases agree with TRBD2. V was clipped by 2 bases and J by 7 bases; unmatched bases: 5. The CDR3 runs to 13 residues. Germline V gene data show CDR1 as SNHLY and CDR2 as FYNNEI. In nucleotides, the CDR3 is TGTGCCAGCAGTGAACTAAAAGCGGGAGAGCAGTACTTC. It specifies CASSELKAGEQYF.

This chain links TRBV5-1 with TRBJ1-4, with 7 bases identical to TRBD1. The CDR3 is 15 amino acids. V gave up 3 bases and J gave up 6 bases; unmatched junction bases: 8. Germline CDR1 and CDR2: SGHRS and YFSETQ. CDR3 in amino acids: CASSSGQLGDEKLFF. As DNA, the CDR3 is TGCGCCAGCAGCTCGGGACAGTTGGGGGATGAAAAACTGTTTTTT.

The V and J genes are TRBV7-9 and TRBJ2-5; 9 bases are shared with TRBD2. The J segment lost 5 bases and the V segment lost 0 bases, leaving 7 bases of the junction unmatched. The CDR3 is made up of 16 amino acids. Germline assignment: CDR1 SEHNR and CDR2 FQNEAQ (reference sequence). CDR3 sequence: CASSLALRGGRETQYF. Here the CDR3 DNA reads TGTGCCAGCAGCTTAGCTCTGCGGGGGGGCCGTGAGACCCAGTACTTC.

V gene TRBV18 combines with J gene TRBJ2-7, with 8 bases aligning to TRBD1. The J segment lost 3 bases and the V segment lost 6 bases, leaving 7 bases of the junction unmatched. The germline gives CDR1 KGHSH, CDR2 LQKENI. CDR3 length: 14 residues. CDR3 nucleotides: TGTGCCAGCTCGACCAGGGACAGGAACTACGAGCAGTACTTC. Translated, it gives CASSTRDRNYEQYF.

The rearrangement uses TRBV4-1 and TRBJ2-7, with 7 nucleotides matching TRBD2. The length of the CDR3 is 15 residues. V lost 4 bases, J lost 6 bases, and 12 bases stayed unmatched. Germline CDR1 is MGHRA and CDR2 is YSYEKL. The CDR3 loop is CASSPSGLVPLEQYF. The CDR3, as DNA: TGCGCCAGCAGCCCATCAGGACTAGTCCCACTCGAGCAGTACTTC.

The rearrangement uses TRBV29-1 and TRBJ2-3; D ambiguous. The V and J ends lost 3 bases and 2 bases respectively, with 9 bases between them. Germline CDR1 and CDR2: SQVTM and ANQGSEA. This CDR3 is 13 amino acids long. The CDR3 spells CSVEAVSTDTQYF. The CDR3 coding sequence is TGCAGCGTTGAGGCGGTTTCCACAGATACGCAGTATTTT.